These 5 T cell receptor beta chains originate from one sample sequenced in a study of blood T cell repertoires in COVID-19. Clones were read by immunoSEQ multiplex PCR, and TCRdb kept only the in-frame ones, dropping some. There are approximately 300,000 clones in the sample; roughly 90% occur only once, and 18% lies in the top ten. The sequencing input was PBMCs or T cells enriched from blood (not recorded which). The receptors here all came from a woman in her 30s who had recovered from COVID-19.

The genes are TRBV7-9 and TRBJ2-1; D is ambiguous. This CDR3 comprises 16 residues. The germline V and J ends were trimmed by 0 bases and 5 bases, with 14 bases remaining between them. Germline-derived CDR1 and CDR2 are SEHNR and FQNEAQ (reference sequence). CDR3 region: CASSLAPSRSNNEQFF. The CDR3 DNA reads TGTGCCAGCAGCTTAGCCCCGTCGCGTTCGAACAATGAGCAGTTCTTC.

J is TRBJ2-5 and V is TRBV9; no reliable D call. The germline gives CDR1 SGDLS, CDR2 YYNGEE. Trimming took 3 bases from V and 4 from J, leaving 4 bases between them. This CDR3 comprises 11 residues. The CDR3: CASSGGETQYF. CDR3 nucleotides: TGTGCCAGCAGCGGCGGAGAGACCCAGTACTTC.

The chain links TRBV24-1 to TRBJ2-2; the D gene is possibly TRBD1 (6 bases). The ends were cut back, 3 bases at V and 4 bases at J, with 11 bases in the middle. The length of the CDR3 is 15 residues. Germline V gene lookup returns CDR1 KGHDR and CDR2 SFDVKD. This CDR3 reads CATSDETGATGELFF. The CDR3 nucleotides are TGTGCCACCAGTGATGAGACAGGAGCCACCGGGGAGCTGTTTTTT.

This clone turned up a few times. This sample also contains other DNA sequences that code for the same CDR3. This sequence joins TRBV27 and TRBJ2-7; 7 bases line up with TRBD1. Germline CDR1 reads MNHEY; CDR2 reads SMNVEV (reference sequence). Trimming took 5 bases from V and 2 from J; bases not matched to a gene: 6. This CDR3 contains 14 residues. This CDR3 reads CASSPRQGPYEQYF. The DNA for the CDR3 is TGTGCCAGCAGTCCCCGACAGGGCCCCTACGAGCAGTACTTC.

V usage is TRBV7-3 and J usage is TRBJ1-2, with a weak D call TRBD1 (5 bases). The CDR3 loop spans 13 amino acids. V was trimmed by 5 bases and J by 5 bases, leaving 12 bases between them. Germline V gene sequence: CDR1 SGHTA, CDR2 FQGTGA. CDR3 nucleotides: TGTGCCAGCAGCCCGACCGGGGGTTATGGCTACACCTTC. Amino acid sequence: CASSPTGGYGYTF. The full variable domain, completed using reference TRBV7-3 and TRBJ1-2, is GAGVSQTPSNKVTEKGKYVELRCDPISGHTALYWYRQSLGQGPEFLIYFQGTGAADDSGLPNDRFFAVRPEGSVSTLKIQRTERGDSAVYLCASSPTGGYGYTFGSGTRLTVV.